This record covers a single T cell receptor beta chain. Its antigen is unidentified. The sample comes from a study of beta chain features in type 1 diabetes. Study at large: No age, gender or cell yield differences were seen between patients and healthy donors. Under 140,000,000 sorted cells were examined across all samples. Study-wide results and limits: Cells with high TCR expression could be over-represented when cDNA is sequenced. People with Type 1 diabetes carried modestly yet significantly shorter TCRB CDR3s in all four CD4+ subsets.

CD45RO/CCR7/CD25/CD127/CD95/CD27 sorting isolated CD4+ naive, central memory, regulatory and stem cell-like memory cells. CDR3 length: 16 residues. Germline lookup yields CDR1 MGHRA and CDR2 YSYEKL. Trimming pared 1 base from V and 2 bases from J, leaving 12 bases between. Isolated RNA was reverse transcribed in full, so expressed TCRB transcripts were sequenced. Assay: immunoSEQ multiplex PCR; the TCRdb copy retains only in-frame clones and omits some. The data hold 680,000 or so clones, with around an eighth observed a single time. This sequence originates from a man in his late teens or twenties with type 1 diabetes. Sequenced material: naive CD4+ T cells from blood. The chain joins TRBV4-1 to TRBJ1-5; the D is unclear. The DNA of the CDR3 is TGCGCCAGCAGCCAAGGGACCGGTGTCCGCAATCAGCCCCAGCATTTT. Protein product: CASSQGTGVRNQPQHF.